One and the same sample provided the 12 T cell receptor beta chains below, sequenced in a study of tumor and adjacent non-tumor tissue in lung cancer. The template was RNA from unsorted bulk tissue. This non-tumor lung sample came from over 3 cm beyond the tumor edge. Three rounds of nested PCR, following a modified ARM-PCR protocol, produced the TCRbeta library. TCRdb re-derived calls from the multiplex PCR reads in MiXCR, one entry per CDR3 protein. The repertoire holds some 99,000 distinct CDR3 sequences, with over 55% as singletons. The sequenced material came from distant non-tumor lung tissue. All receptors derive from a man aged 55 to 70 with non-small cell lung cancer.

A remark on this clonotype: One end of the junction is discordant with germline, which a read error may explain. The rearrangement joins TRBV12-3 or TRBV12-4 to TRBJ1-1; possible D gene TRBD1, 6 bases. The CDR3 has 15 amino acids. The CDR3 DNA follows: TGTACCAGCAGCCGAATCCAGGGGTCGGGCACTGAAGCTTTCTTT. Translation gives CTSSRIQGSGTEAFF.

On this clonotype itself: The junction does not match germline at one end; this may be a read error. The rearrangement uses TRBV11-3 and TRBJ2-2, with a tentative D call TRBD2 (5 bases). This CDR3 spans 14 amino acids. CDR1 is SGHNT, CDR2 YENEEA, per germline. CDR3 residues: CASRPGELTGKLFF. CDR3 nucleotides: TGTGCCAGCAGACCCGGGGAGCTCACCGGGAAGCTGTTTTTT. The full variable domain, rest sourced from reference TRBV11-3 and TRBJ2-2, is EAGVVQSPRYKIIEKKQPVAFWCNPISGHNTLYWYLQNLGQGPELLIRYENEEAVDDSQLPKDRFSAERLKGVDSTLKIQPAELGDSAVYLCASRPGELTGKLFFGEGSRLTVL.

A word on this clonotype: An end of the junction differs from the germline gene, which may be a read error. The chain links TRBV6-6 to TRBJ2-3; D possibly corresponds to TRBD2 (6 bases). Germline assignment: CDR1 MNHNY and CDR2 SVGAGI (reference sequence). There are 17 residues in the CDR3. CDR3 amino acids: CATSYGEESFYTDTQCF. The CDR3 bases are TGTGCCACCAGTTACGGGGAGGAGAGTTTCTACACAGATACGCAGTGTTTT.

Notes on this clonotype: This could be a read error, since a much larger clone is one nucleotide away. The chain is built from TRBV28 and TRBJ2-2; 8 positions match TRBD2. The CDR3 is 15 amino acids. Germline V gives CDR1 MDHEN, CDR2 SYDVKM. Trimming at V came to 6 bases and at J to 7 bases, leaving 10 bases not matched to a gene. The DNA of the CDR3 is TGTGCCAGCAGGTACACGGGACTAGACTGCGGGGAGCTGTTTTTT. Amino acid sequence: CASRYTGLDCGELFF.

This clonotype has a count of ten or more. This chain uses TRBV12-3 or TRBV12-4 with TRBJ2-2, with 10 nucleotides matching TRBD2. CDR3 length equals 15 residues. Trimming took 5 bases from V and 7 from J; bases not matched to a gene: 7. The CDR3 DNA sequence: TGTGCCAGCAGTGCCAGCGGGGGGGCTGTCGGGGAGCTGTTTTTT. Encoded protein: CASSASGGAVGELFF.

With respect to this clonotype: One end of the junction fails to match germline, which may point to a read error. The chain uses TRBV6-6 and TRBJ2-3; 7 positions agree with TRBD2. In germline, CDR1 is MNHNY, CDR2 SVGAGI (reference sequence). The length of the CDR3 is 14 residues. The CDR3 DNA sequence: TGTGCCAGTAGTTACGGGGGGTTTATAGATACTCAGTATTTT. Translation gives CASSYGGFIDTQYF.

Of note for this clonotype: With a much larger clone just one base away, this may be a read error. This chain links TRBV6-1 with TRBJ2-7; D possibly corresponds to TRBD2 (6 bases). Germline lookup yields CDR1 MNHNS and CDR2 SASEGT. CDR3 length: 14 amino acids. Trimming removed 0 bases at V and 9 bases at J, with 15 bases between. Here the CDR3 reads CASSEAGTSNGQYF. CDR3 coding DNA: TGTGCCAGCAGTGAAGCCGGGACTTCTAACGGGCAGTACTTC.

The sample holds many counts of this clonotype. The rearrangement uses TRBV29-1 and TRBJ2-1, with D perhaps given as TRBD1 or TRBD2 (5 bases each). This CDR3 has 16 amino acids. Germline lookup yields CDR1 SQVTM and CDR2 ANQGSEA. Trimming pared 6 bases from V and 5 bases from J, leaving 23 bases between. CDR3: CSVVPRLALGDNEQFF. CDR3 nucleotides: TGCAGCGTCGTACCAAGACTGGCCTTGGGGGACAATGAGCAGTTCTTC.

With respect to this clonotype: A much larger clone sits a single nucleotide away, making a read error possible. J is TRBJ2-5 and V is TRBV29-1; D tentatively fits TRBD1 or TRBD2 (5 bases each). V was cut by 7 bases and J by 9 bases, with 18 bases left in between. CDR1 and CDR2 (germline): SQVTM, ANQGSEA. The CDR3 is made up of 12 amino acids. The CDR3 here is CSGRSGMEAQYF. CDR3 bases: TGCAGCGGGCGGTCAGGGATGGAGGCCCAGTACTTC.

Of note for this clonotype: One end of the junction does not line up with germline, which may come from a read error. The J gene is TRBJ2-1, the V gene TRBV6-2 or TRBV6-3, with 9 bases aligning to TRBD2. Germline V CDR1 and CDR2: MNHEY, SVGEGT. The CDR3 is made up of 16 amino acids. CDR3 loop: CTSSTPIIAGDNEQFF. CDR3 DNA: TGTACCAGCAGCACCCCTATAATAGCGGGAGACAATGAGCAGTTCTTC.

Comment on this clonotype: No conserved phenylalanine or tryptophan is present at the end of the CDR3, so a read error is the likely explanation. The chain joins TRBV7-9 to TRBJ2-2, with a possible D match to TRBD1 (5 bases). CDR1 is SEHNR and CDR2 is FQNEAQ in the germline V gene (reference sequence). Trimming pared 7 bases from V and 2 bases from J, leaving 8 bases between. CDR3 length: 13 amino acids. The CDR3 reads CASIRGNTGELFP. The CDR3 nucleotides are TGTGCCAGCATAAGGGGTAACACCGGGGAGCTGTTTCCT.

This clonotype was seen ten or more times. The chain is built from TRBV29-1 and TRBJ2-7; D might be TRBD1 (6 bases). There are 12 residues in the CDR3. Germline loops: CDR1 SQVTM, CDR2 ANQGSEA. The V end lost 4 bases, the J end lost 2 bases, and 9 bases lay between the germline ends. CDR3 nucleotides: TGCAGCGTTGCACAGGGTCCCTACGAGCAGTACTTC. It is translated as CSVAQGPYEQYF.